The TCR beta chain under discussion was sequenced for a study of neurological immune-mediated disorders. TCRdb re-analysed the 5' RACE reads in MiXCR, keeping a single row per CDR3 protein. The data contain about 66,000 distinct CDR3 sequences, around 3.7% of them seen just once; the ten biggest clones take up 3% to 4%. This clonotype was seen at least ten times. The V gene's germline CDR1 is MNHEY and CDR2 SVGAGI. Trimming cost V 6 bases and J 6 bases; bases outside gene matches: 17. This CDR3 is 16 amino acids long. The sample consisted of PBMCs. The V and J genes are TRBV6-5 and TRBJ2-7; 7 nucleotides align to TRBD2. This clonotype originated in a man aged 40-50 years with multiple sclerosis. The CDR3 DNA follows: TGTGCCAGCAGACAAACGCGGGGGACCCGAGGGTTCGAGCAGTACTTC. Translated: CASRQTRGTRGFEQYF.